Sequencing of this TCR beta chain was carried out in a study of T cell responses to AZD1222 COVID-19 vaccine. Whole-study results and caveats: There were vaccine-associated CD4 TCRs across spike, dominant at 160-218 and 743-854. White British donors predominated, females outnumbered males, and clonal diversity was possibly underestimated. There were repertoire samples only from the period after the peak T cell response.

CDR1 and CDR2 (germline): GTSNPN, SVGIG (reference sequence). This CDR3 comprises 13 residues. The trim removed 5 bases at V and 3 bases at J, leaving 6 bases unmatched. Profiled with immunoSEQ multiplex PCR; TCRdb holds only in-frame clones, not every one. This table holds approximately 93,000 clones, approximately 89% found once. Comments on this clone: The target antigen is unknown.

This clonotype originated in an adult who received the AZD1222 COVID-19 vaccine. The input for sequencing was peripheral blood, taken 28 days after the second AZD1222 dose. The rearrangement uses TRBV30 and TRBJ1-1, with 7 nucleotides matching TRBD1. The CDR3 nucleotides read TGTGCCTGGGAAAGAACAGGGGACACTGAAGCTTTCTTT. This encodes CAWERTGDTEAFF. The full variable domain, with the rest looked up from reference TRBV30 and TRBJ1-1, is SQTIHQWPATLVQPVGSPLSLECTVEGTSNPNLYWYRQAAGRGLQLLFYSVGIGQISSEVPQNLSASRPQDRQFILSSKKLLLSDSGFYLCAWERTGDTEAFFGQGTRLTVV.